The 22 T cell receptor beta chains presented below share a single source sample, sequenced in a study of T cells in Graves' hyperthyroidism and ophthalmopathy. Amplified regions were TCR beta CDR3 sequences from RNA transcripts. In the first-round RT-PCR of the TCR CDR3, the HTBI primer set was used. TCRdb re-called the multiplex PCR reads with MiXCR, one entry per CDR3 protein. The top ten hold 2.5% to 4% of the sample, which has under 600,000 distinct CDR3 sequences, roughly 16% seen once. Sequences were obtained from blood. The source is a woman aged 40-49 years with Graves' ophthalmopathy.

This sequence joins TRBV12-3 or TRBV12-4 and TRBJ1-1; unclear D gene. Trimming took off 2 bases at V and 4 bases at J, with 14 bases between the two ends. CDR3 length equals 15 residues. This CDR3 is CASSLLMDSRTEAFF. CDR3 sequence (DNA): TGTGCCAGCAGTTTATTGATGGATTCGCGCACTGAAGCTTTCTTT.

V is TRBV4-2 and J is TRBJ1-1, with D possibly TRBD1 on 5 matching bases. V gave up 2 bases and J gave up 6 bases, with 10 bases separating them. The CDR3 is 13 residues long. From germline, CDR1 is LGHNA and CDR2 YNFKEQ. The CDR3 nucleotides read TGTGCCAGCAGCCAATGGGGGACTCCTGAAGCTTTCTTT. Amino acids: CASSQWGTPEAFF.

In its sample, this clonotype was seen a few times. The rearrangement uses TRBV7-9 and TRBJ2-1; 12 bases fit TRBD2. This CDR3 has 15 residues. V lost 6 bases to trimming and J lost 8 bases; unmatched junction nucleotides: 8. CDR1 is SEHNR, CDR2 FQNEAQ, per germline (reference sequence). This CDR3 reads CASSLGLAGWDEQFF. The CDR3 nucleotides are TGTGCCAGCAGTCTTGGACTAGCGGGATGGGATGAGCAGTTCTTC.

This clonotype was seen many times. The rearrangement joins TRBV10-3 to TRBJ2-5; 9 bases align to TRBD1. Germline CDR1 is ENHRY and CDR2 is SYGVKD. With V trimmed by 7 bases and J by 5 bases, 8 bases remained unmatched. The CDR3 spans 14 residues. CDR3 loop: CAIKPGQGAETQYF. In DNA, the CDR3 is TGTGCCATCAAGCCGGGACAGGGAGCGGAGACCCAGTACTTC.

The chain is built from TRBV25-1 and TRBJ2-1; 7 bases agree with TRBD2. Germline CDR1 reads MGHDK; CDR2 reads SYGVNS. V shed 7 bases, J shed 9 bases, and the junction held 15 bases outside the gene matches. CDR3 length equals 15 residues. The CDR3 nucleotides are TGTGCCAGCAAGGAAGGTAGCGGGTACATGGGTGAGCAGTTCTTC. This encodes CASKEGSGYMGEQFF.

There are many counts of this clonotype. The chain carries TRBV6-5 and TRBJ2-2; 7 bases are a match to TRBD1. The germline V gene has CDR1 MNHEY and CDR2 SVGAGI. V lost 2 bases and J lost 1; bases outside the gene matches: 1. The CDR3 is 15 residues long. The CDR3 nucleotides read TGTGCCAGCAGTTACGCAGGGGGGAACACCGGGGAGCTGTTTTTT. Protein product: CASSYAGGNTGELFF.

The sample holds many counts of this clonotype. The chain employs TRBV20-1 and TRBJ1-1, with D possibly TRBD1 on 5 matching bases. V shed 6 bases and J shed 10 bases, with 18 bases lying between them. The CDR3 runs to 12 residues. CDR1 is DFQATT, CDR2 SNEGSKA, per germline (reference sequence). CDR3 sequence (DNA): TGCAGTGCCGCATCCCAGGGAATAGTAGCTTTCTTT. It encodes CSAASQGIVAFF.

The chain employs TRBV6-6 and TRBJ2-2, with D perhaps being TRBD1 or TRBD2 (5 bases each). Germline-derived CDR1 and CDR2 are MNHNY and SVGAGI (reference sequence). This CDR3 has 14 amino acids. Deletions cut 2 bases from V and 6 bases from J, with 10 bases between. CDR3 loop: CASSYARDAGELFF. Written as DNA, the CDR3 is TGTGCCAGCAGTTACGCTCGGGACGCCGGGGAGCTGTTTTTT.

This clonotype was seen many times. Here the CDR3 reads CASSQGTASSYEQYF. CDR3 coding DNA: TGTGCCAGCAGCCAAGGGACAGCGAGCTCCTACGAGCAGTACTTC. The chain links TRBV2 to TRBJ2-7; 7 bases line up with TRBD1. J was trimmed by 0 bases and V by 6 bases; bases with no gene match: 8. CDR1 and CDR2 (germline): SNHLY, FYNNEI. CDR3 length: 15 residues.

This chain joins TRBV28 and TRBJ1-6, with D perhaps matching TRBD1 (6 bases). The CDR3 contains 18 residues. V shed 6 bases and J shed 0 bases, with 18 bases lying between them. The V gene's germline CDR1 is MDHEN and CDR2 SYDVKM. The CDR3 sequence: CASSPTYRESSYNSPLHF. For the CDR3, the DNA is TGTGCCAGCAGCCCTACTTACAGGGAAAGCTCCTATAATTCACCCCTCCACTTT. The whole variable domain, remainder taken from reference TRBV28 and TRBJ1-6, is DVKVTQSSRYLVKRTGEKVFLECVQDMDHENMFWYRQDPGLGLRLIYFSYDVKMKEKGDIPEGYSVSREKKERFSLILESASTNQTSMYLCASSPTYRESSYNSPLHFGNGTRLTVT.

This clonotype appeared many times. This chain links TRBV2 with TRBJ2-2; TRBD2 is a possible D gene (5 bases). V was clipped by 6 bases and J by 2 bases, with 16 bases between them. Germline assignment: CDR1 SNHLY and CDR2 FYNNEI. The CDR3 covers 16 residues. The CDR3 DNA reads TGTGCCAGCAGCCCCGAACCGGGATTTAACACCGGGGAGCTGTTTTTT. Encoded protein: CASSPEPGFNTGELFF.

On this clonotype itself: Just one base apart from a much larger clone, this may be a read error. The genes are TRBV11-2 and TRBJ1-1, with a weak D call TRBD1 (5 bases). The length of the CDR3 is 13 residues. CDR1 and CDR2 (germline): SGHAT, FQNNGV. The V end lost 5 bases, the J end lost 5 bases, and 12 bases lay between the germline ends. For the CDR3, the DNA is TGTGCCAGCAGCGCCAACCGGGGGACTGAAGCTTTCTTT. As protein: CASSANRGTEAFF.

As for this clonotype: Being one base from a much bigger clone, this may be a read error. The rearrangement links TRBV28 to TRBJ2-7, with 9 nucleotides matching TRBD1. The V gene's germline CDR1 is MDHEN and CDR2 SYDVKM. V lost 7 bases to trimming and J lost 7 bases; unmatched junction nucleotides: 8. The CDR3 totals 13 residues. The CDR3 reads CASTGQGPEEQYF. The DNA of the CDR3 is TGTGCCAGCACTGGACAGGGGCCGGAAGAGCAGTACTTC.

The chain carries TRBV6-1 and TRBJ1-4, with unresolved D. Germline lookup yields CDR1 MNHNS and CDR2 SASEGT. V shed 6 bases and J shed 4 bases, with 15 bases lying between them. The CDR3 consists of 15 residues. In nucleotides, the CDR3 is TGTGCCAGCAGGGGAGACTCCCGACTTAATGAAAAACTGTTTTTT. It is translated as CASRGDSRLNEKLFF.

This clonotype was recorded many times. The CDR3 DNA sequence: TGTGCCAGCACCGACCGACAGACGAACACTGAAGCTTTCTTT. Translated, it gives CASTDRQTNTEAFF. This sequence joins TRBV2 and TRBJ1-1; weak D call: TRBD1 (5 bases). With 7 bases removed from V and 1 base from J, the gap between germline ends came to 13 bases. Germline-derived CDR1 and CDR2 are SNHLY and FYNNEI. CDR3 length: 14 amino acids.

In its sample, this clonotype was seen many times. The rearrangement joins TRBV27 to TRBJ1-1; TRBD1 is a possible D gene (6 bases). V was trimmed by 1 base and J by 2 bases, leaving 17 bases between them. Germline-derived CDR1 and CDR2 are MNHEY and SMNVEV (reference sequence). The CDR3 length is 17 residues. CDR3 amino acids: CASSLFGRGRGNTEAFF. For the CDR3, the DNA is TGTGCCAGCAGTTTATTTGGTAGGGGCAGGGGTAACACTGAAGCTTTCTTT.

This CDR3 reads CASRPLAGPQETQYF. The CDR3 nucleotides are TGTGCCAGCAGACCCCTAGCGGGGCCCCAAGAGACCCAGTACTTC. The chain recombines TRBV7-8 with TRBJ2-5, with 9 nucleotides matching TRBD2. This CDR3 is built from 15 residues. Germline trimming cut 6 bases from V and 1 base from J; bases unmatched to any gene: 6. Per the germline V gene, CDR1 is SGHVS and CDR2 is FQNEAQ.

J is TRBJ1-1 and V is TRBV6-9; no clear D. This CDR3 has 15 residues. CDR1 MNHGY and CDR2 SVAAGI come from the germline V gene. V was shortened by 2 bases and J by 3 bases, with 13 bases between the two germline ends. The CDR3 DNA follows: TGTGCCAGCAGTTATACGGATACCCTATACACTGAAGCTTTCTTT. As protein: CASSYTDTLYTEAFF.

This clonotype was found a few times. The chain uses TRBV6-2 or TRBV6-3 and TRBJ2-6; 7 nucleotides align to TRBD1. The germline V gene has CDR1 MNHEY and CDR2 SVGEGT. The CDR3 runs 16 residues. Trimming took 4 bases from V and 0 from J; bases not matched to a gene: 3. This CDR3 reads CASSSGTVSGANVLTF. In nucleotides, the CDR3 is TGTGCCAGCAGTTCCGGGACAGTCTCTGGGGCCAACGTCCTGACTTTC.

The rearrangement uses TRBV4-1 and TRBJ2-7, with D possibly matching TRBD2 (5 bases). CDR3 length: 18 amino acids. Germline V lookup: CDR1 MGHRA, CDR2 YSYEKL. V dropped 1 base and J dropped 0 bases, with 19 bases sitting between them. The CDR3 here is CASSQGSGRSGLSYEQYF. The DNA for the CDR3 is TGCGCCAGCAGCCAAGGGTCGGGAAGGAGCGGCCTCTCCTACGAGCAGTACTTC.

This rearrangement joins TRBV29-1 to TRBJ2-5; 7 bases fit TRBD2. The ends lost 4 bases at V and 4 bases at J; junction bases unmatched: 3. Germline lookup yields CDR1 SQVTM and CDR2 ANQGSEA. CDR3 length: 12 residues. CDR3 sequence: CSVGRGRETQYF. The DNA for the CDR3 is TGCAGCGTTGGGCGGGGGAGAGAGACCCAGTACTTC.

This chain connects TRBV7-9 to TRBJ2-1, with D tentatively TRBD1 (6 bases). With 5 bases removed from V and 6 bases from J, the gap between germline ends came to 14 bases. This CDR3 is built from 14 residues. CDR1 SEHNR and CDR2 FQNEAQ come from the germline V gene (reference sequence). CDR3 region: CASSQGGSPNEQFF. The CDR3 DNA is TGTGCCAGCAGCCAAGGGGGTAGTCCCAATGAGCAGTTCTTC.